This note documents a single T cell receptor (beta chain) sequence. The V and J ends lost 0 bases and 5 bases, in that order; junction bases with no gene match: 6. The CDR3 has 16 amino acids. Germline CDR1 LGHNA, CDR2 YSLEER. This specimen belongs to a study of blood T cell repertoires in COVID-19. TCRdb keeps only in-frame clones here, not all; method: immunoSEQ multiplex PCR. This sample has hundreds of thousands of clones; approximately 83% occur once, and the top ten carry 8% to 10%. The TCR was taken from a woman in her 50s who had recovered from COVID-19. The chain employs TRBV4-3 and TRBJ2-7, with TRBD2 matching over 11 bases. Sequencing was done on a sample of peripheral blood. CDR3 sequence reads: CASSQETPSGRNEQYF. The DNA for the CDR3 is TGCGCCAGCAGCCAAGAAACCCCTAGCGGGAGGAACGAGCAGTACTTC.